This entry concerns a single T cell receptor beta chain. There are a few counts of this clonotype. The antigen this receptor binds is unknown. No base quality values were provided; no much bigger clone lies one nucleotide off. This specimen comes from a study of T cells in Graves' hyperthyroidism and ophthalmopathy (dated by TCRdb to between 2017 and 2020). Looking at the study overall: Peripheral blood samples were taken at initial diagnosis, before any treatment was given. The 85 to 100 discovery patients were randomly split 7:3 into training and test sets. Prospective prediction of ophthalmopathy was tested in an independent validation cohort of 18 to 20 hyperthyroidism patients and 17 patients who later progressed to ophthalmopathy. To identify distinguishing TCR V-J signatures, a discovery cohort of around 100 patients was used, comprising under 45 with Graves' ophthalmopathy and 57 with stable Graves' hyperthyroidism. The paper describes TCR Vbeta CDR3 sequencing of about 140 peripheral blood samples, made up of 43 ophthalmopathy patients, 70 to 75 hyperthyroidism patients and roughly 17 progressor patients. After blood sampling, hyperthyroidism patients were treated with methimazole at a starting dose of 30 mg daily, and ophthalmopathy patients were treated with high-dose intravenous methylprednisolone. Thyroid tissue and blood T-cell repertoires from about six Graves' hyperthyroidism patients were also compared in the study.

Amplification of TCR beta CDR3 regions was carried out from RNA transcripts. For the first round of RT-PCR on the TCR CDR3, the HTBI primer set was used together with the Qiagen OneStep RT-PCR kit. A second multiplex PCR round built the libraries, followed by size selection and purification. Libraries were sequenced paired-end with 100 bp reads on an Illumina HiSeq2000. Concerning the study's data processing: SOAPnuke was used to process the raw data, throwing out any read that contained adapters or uncalled bases, had a mean Phred below 15, or lacked an exact constant-primer or identifier match. COPE v1.2.5 was used to merge high-quality paired reads, and clonotypes were defined as unique nucleotide sequences. MiTCR v1.1 was used to align the clonotypes against IMGT TRBV, TRBD and TRBJ reference segments. Only V-J combinations with frequency above 0.0001, covering 99% to 99.2% of repertoires, were analysed. A TCS score was defined as the ratio between F50 (clonal expansion) and ExV (chaos), using BLOSUM62-based TCRdist between CDR3 peptides within each V-J. Welch's t-statistics and random forest reduced fewer than 600 V-J features to around 14, which were used in a naive Bayes classifier (R e1071). TCRdb reworked the public reads: Q25 trimming with fastp, MiXCR clone assembly, productive beta chains retained. Rows merge per CDR3 protein into single entries with the most common DNA and genes. Here the V and J calls rest on TCRdb's processing, not on the authors' analysis. The sample table shows some 760,000 distinct CDR3 sequences, and 14% are seen once. Jointly, the top ten make up more than 8.5% of the sample.

A patient counted as having stable Graves' hyperthyroidism if no progression to ophthalmopathy occurred over 18 months of follow-up. The hyperthyroidism patients were between 18 and 65 years old and newly diagnosed, with a disease duration of less than 2 months. Any patient with an uncontrolled infection, another autoimmune disease, pregnancy or lactation was excluded. Diagnoses were based on clinical symptoms, serum thyroxine and TRAb, thyroid ultrasound and orbital computed tomography. PBMCs were isolated from about 9 ml of fresh peripheral blood by Ficoll-Paque density gradient centrifugation. Total RNA was extracted with Trizol reagent, and quality was checked on an Agilent 2100 Bioanalyzer. V was cut back by 3 bases and J by 6 bases, leaving a gap of 15 bases between them. CDR1 DFQATT and CDR2 SNEGSKA were looked up in the germline V gene (reference sequence). Spanning cysteine to phenylalanine, the CDR3 consists of 15 amino acids. The sequence is cut down to CDR3 DNA, 45 bases in frame from base 1.

The study at large found these results: Sample size was not statistically predetermined, and investigators were not blinded to group allocation. In validation, the model predicted progression to ophthalmopathy a median of about 6 months before onset, with roughly 70% sensitivity and roughly 77% specificity. A 13 V-J signature model separated ophthalmopathy from stable hyperthyroidism, with 87.88% sensitivity and 81.08% specificity in cross-validation and 80%/75% in testing. Most expanded thyroid clonotypes (frequency above 0.001) were also found in blood, which suggests that blood repertoires may mirror thyroid immune responses.

This receptor chain uses TRBV20-1 and TRBJ1-6, with TRBD1 perhaps the D gene, on 5 matching bases. The sequenced material came from blood. This receptor was identified in a woman aged 18 to 35 with Graves' hyperthyroidism. The CDR3: CSARGTANSNSPLHF. The DNA reads TGCAGTGCTAGGGGGACGGCCAACTCTAATTCACCCCTCCACTTT.